This passage covers 27 T cell receptor beta chains from one sample sequenced in a study of T cell responses to AZD1222 COVID-19 vaccine. Method: immunoSEQ multiplex PCR; TCRdb's copy keeps in-frame clones and lacks some. The table shows approximately 150,000 clones, with more than 80% occurring only once. The sample here was peripheral blood, taken 28 days after the second AZD1222 dose. The receptors stem from an adult who received the AZD1222 COVID-19 vaccine.

The chain has TRBV14 and TRBJ2-7, with 13 bases identical to TRBD2. The CDR3 is 18 amino acids. CDR1 is SGHDN and CDR2 is FVKESK in the germline V gene. The V segment lost 1 base and the J segment 2 bases; nucleotides outside the gene matches: 8. This chain's CDR3 is CASSQAGGLAGVAYEQYF. CDR3 nucleotides: TGTGCCAGCAGCCAAGCGGGAGGACTAGCGGGAGTCGCCTACGAGCAGTACTTC.

The chain links TRBV12-3 or TRBV12-4 to TRBJ1-2; D not resolved. V was trimmed by 3 bases and J by 2 bases, leaving 7 bases between them. CDR3 length: 13 amino acids. CDR3 residues: CASSFSGNYGYTF. In nucleotides, the CDR3 is TGTGCCAGCAGTTTTTCGGGGAACTATGGCTACACCTTC.

The CDR3 protein is CASSLGTGVLTEAFF. CDR3 DNA: TGCGCCAGCAGCTTGGGGACAGGCGTATTAACTGAAGCTTTCTTT. This chain uses TRBV5-1 with TRBJ1-1; 7 nucleotides match TRBD1. The CDR3 is 15 residues long. Trimming took 0 bases from V and 5 from J; bases not matched to a gene: 7. Germline V gene sequence: CDR1 SGHRS, CDR2 YFSETQ. The whole variable domain, filled in from reference TRBV5-1 and TRBJ1-1, reads KAGVTQTPRYLIKTRGQQVTLSCSPISGHRSVSWYQQTPGQGLQFLFEYFSETQRNKGNFPGRFSGRQFSNSRSEMNVSTLELGDSALYLCASSLGTGVLTEAFFGQGTRLTVV.

This rearrangement joins TRBV2 to TRBJ2-3; D is possibly TRBD1 (5 bases). CDR1 and CDR2 from the germline V gene are SNHLY and FYNNEI. CDR3 length: 14 residues. The V and J ends lost 7 bases and 2 bases respectively, with 13 bases between them. The CDR3 here is CASMAGQVTDTQYF. The CDR3 DNA is TGTGCCAGCATGGCAGGGCAGGTCACAGATACGCAGTATTTT.

This sequence joins TRBV7-9 and TRBJ1-2; maybe TRBD1 (6 bases). Germline V lookup: CDR1 SEHNR, CDR2 FQNEAQ (reference sequence). The ends were cut back, 5 bases at V and 8 bases at J, with 15 bases in the middle. The length of the CDR3 is 13 residues. The CDR3 region is CASSPGGLEGYTF. CDR3 nucleotides: TGTGCCAGCAGCCCCGGGGGGCTCGAAGGCTACACCTTC. The full variable domain, with the rest looked up from reference TRBV7-9 and TRBJ1-2, is DTGVSQNPRHKITKRGQNVTFRCDPISEHNRLYWYRQTLGQGPEFLTYFQNEAQLEKSRLLSDRFSAERPKGSFSTLEIQRTEQGDSAMYLCASSPGGLEGYTFGSGTRLTVV.

The genes are TRBV6-5 and TRBJ1-6; D ambiguous. CDR1 and CDR2 (germline): MNHEY, SVGAGI. The ends were cut back, 5 bases at V and 4 bases at J, with 12 bases in the middle. The CDR3 consists of 15 residues. DNA for the CDR3: TGTGCCAGCAGTCCCCTACATGTTTATAATTCACCCCTCCACTTT. It translates to CASSPLHVYNSPLHF.

The chain has TRBV6-5 and TRBJ2-1; no clear D gene. The length of the CDR3 is 14 residues. CDR1 and CDR2 from the germline V gene are MNHEY and SVGAGI. Trimming removed 5 bases at V and 9 bases at J, with 17 bases between. CDR3 DNA: TGTGCCAGCAGTCCCGAGCACATCTGCTGTGAGCAGTTCTTC. Encoded protein: CASSPEHICCEQFF.

This clone was found once. This chain uses TRBV25-1 with TRBJ1-6; D is unclear. From germline, CDR1 is MGHDK and CDR2 SYGVNS. This CDR3 region has 13 residues. V lost 4 bases and J 6 bases, leaving 7 bases between the germline ends. Here the CDR3 DNA reads TGTGCCAGCAGTGGTGACGCTAATTCACCCCTCCACTTT. It yields the protein CASSGDANSPLHF.

V gene TRBV4-1 combines with J gene TRBJ2-1; the D gene is possibly TRBD2 (5 bases). Trimming left V 1 base short and J 5 bases short, with 9 bases between. This CDR3 is 14 amino acids long. CDR1 and CDR2 from the germline V gene are MGHRA and YSYEKL. The CDR3 sequence: CASSQGTSDNEQFF. For the CDR3, the DNA is TGCGCCAGCAGCCAAGGGACTTCAGACAATGAGCAGTTCTTC.

DNA of the CDR3: TGTGCCAGCTCACCAGTGGAGTCTGGAAACACCATATATTTT. Translation gives CASSPVESGNTIYF. V is TRBV18 and J is TRBJ1-3; D call uncertain. The V end was cut by 2 bases, the J end by 1 base, with 6 bases between. Germline-derived CDR1 and CDR2 are KGHSH and LQKENI. The CDR3 has 14 amino acids.

The CDR3 nucleotides read TGTGCCAGCAGCCCAGGGACTAGCGGTCTCCGAGGTGAGCAGTTCTTC. Encoded protein: CASSPGTSGLRGEQFF. The chain joins TRBV6-6 to TRBJ2-1; 11 positions match TRBD2. Germline V gene sequence: CDR1 MNHNY, CDR2 SVGAGI (reference sequence). The V gene end was trimmed by 6 bases and the J gene end by 9 bases; junction bases not matched to a gene: 13. The CDR3 length is 16 residues.

The chain has TRBV7-9 and TRBJ2-5, with D perhaps TRBD1 or TRBD2 (7 bases each). Trimming pared 7 bases from V and 3 bases from J, leaving 21 bases between. Germline values: CDR1 SEHNR, CDR2 FQNEAQ (reference sequence). CDR3 length equals 16 residues. Written as DNA, the CDR3 is TGTGCCAGCATCCAGGGAGGGACAGAGAGCAAAGAGACCCAGTACTTC. Translating gives CASIQGGTESKETQYF.

This clone was observed a single time. The chain joins TRBV30 to TRBJ2-7, with 13 bases matching TRBD2. V lost 3 bases, J lost 6 bases, and 2 bases stayed unmatched. CDR1 and CDR2 from the germline V gene are GTSNPN and SVGIG (reference sequence). This CDR3 has 13 amino acids. The CDR3 region has the DNA TGTGCCTGGAGACTAGCGGGAGGGGGCGAGCAGTACTTC. Translation: CAWRLAGGGEQYF. Drawing the rest from reference TRBV30 and TRBJ2-7, the complete variable domain is SQTIHQWPATLVQPVGSPLSLECTVEGTSNPNLYWYRQAAGRGLQLLFYSVGIGQISSEVPQNLSASRPQDRQFILSSKKLLLSDSGFYLCAWRLAGGGEQYFGPGTRLTVT.

V usage is TRBV19 and J usage is TRBJ1-3; no clear D gene. The CDR3 contains 14 residues. Germline V CDR1 and CDR2: LNHDA, SQIVND (reference sequence). Trimming took off 4 bases at V and 4 bases at J, with 11 bases between the two ends. The CDR3: CASSNSLPGNTIYF. In DNA, the CDR3 is TGTGCCAGTAGTAACTCTCTACCGGGAAACACCATATATTTT.

The chain joins TRBV3-1 (or the pseudogene TRBV3-2) to TRBJ1-5; D unresolved. Germline V gene sequence: CDR1 LGHDT, CDR2 YNNKEL (reference sequence). V was cut by 4 bases and J by 4 bases, with 14 bases left in between. This CDR3 is built from 15 residues. CDR3 region: CASSPSGSGNQPQHF. CDR3 bases: TGTGCCAGCAGCCCCTCCGGTTCGGGGAATCAGCCCCAGCATTTT.

V is TRBV5-1 and J is TRBJ2-7, with 10 nucleotides matching TRBD1. The CDR3 contains 15 residues. V lost 4 bases and J lost 2; bases outside the gene matches: 6. Germline CDR1 and CDR2: SGHRS and YFSETQ. CDR3 protein: CASSGGGQGAYEQYF. The CDR3, as DNA: TGCGCCAGCAGCGGAGGAGGACAGGGGGCCTACGAGCAGTACTTC.

The chain is built from TRBV27 and TRBJ2-2, with 10 bases that match TRBD1. The germline gives CDR1 MNHEY, CDR2 SMNVEV (reference sequence). V lost 3 bases, J lost 4 bases, and 8 bases stayed unmatched. The CDR3 loop spans 17 amino acids. CDR3 amino acids: CASSFPSWTGGTGELFF. Written as DNA, the CDR3 is TGTGCCAGCAGTTTCCCGAGCTGGACAGGGGGCACCGGGGAGCTGTTTTTT.

The rearrangement joins TRBV3-1 (or the pseudogene TRBV3-2) to TRBJ2-1; possible D gene TRBD2, 6 bases. The CDR3 is 14 residues long. The germline V gene encodes CDR1 LGHDT and CDR2 YNNKEL (reference sequence). V lost 3 bases to trimming and J lost 4 bases, with 10 bases between them. The CDR3 DNA is TGTGCCAGCAGCCAGGAGGGGATTTACAATGAGCAGTTCTTC. Translated, it gives CASSQEGIYNEQFF.

This chain uses TRBV7-9 with TRBJ1-1; possibly TRBD1 for D (5 bases). This CDR3 has 11 residues. Germline loops: CDR1 SEHNR, CDR2 FQNEAQ (reference sequence). The V end lost 5 bases, the J end lost 9 bases, and 10 bases lay between the germline ends. The CDR3 sequence is CASSPGLKAFF. The CDR3, as DNA: TGTGCCAGCAGCCCGGGACTAAAAGCTTTCTTT.

Written as DNA, the CDR3 is TGTGCCAGCACCGAGTTCTACGAGCAGTACTTC. This sequence encodes CASTEFYEQYF. The chain recombines TRBV2 with TRBJ2-7; D is unresolved. The V end was cut by 7 bases, the J end by 3 bases, with 7 bases between. CDR3 length: 11 residues. Germline-derived CDR1 and CDR2 are SNHLY and FYNNEI.

The chain carries TRBV7-9 and TRBJ2-1, with 7 bases fitting TRBD1. The CDR3 consists of 16 residues. With 5 bases clipped from V and 2 bases from J, the junction kept 9 bases outside the gene matches. The V gene's germline CDR1 is SEHNR and CDR2 FQNEAQ (reference sequence). DNA for the CDR3: TGTGCCAGCAGCCCGATGACAGGGACGACCTACAATGAGCAGTTCTTC. Translated: CASSPMTGTTYNEQFF. Using reference TRBV7-9 and TRBJ2-1 for the parts outside the CDR3, the full variable domain is DTGVSQNPRHKITKRGQNVTFRCDPISEHNRLYWYRQTLGQGPEFLTYFQNEAQLEKSRLLSDRFSAERPKGSFSTLEIQRTEQGDSAMYLCASSPMTGTTYNEQFFGPGTRLTVL.

The chain carries TRBV15 and TRBJ1-1; unclear D gene. The V end was cut by 0 bases, the J end by 1 base, with 6 bases between. Germline loops: CDR1 LNHNV, CDR2 YYDKDF (reference sequence). This CDR3 is built from 14 residues. This CDR3 is CATSRDNSNTEAFF. The DNA for the CDR3 is TGTGCCACCAGCAGAGACAACTCGAACACTGAAGCTTTCTTT.

The V call is TRBV27, the J call TRBJ1-1; perhaps TRBD1 as D (5 bases). CDR3 length equals 16 residues. CDR1 MNHEY and CDR2 SMNVEV come from the germline V gene (reference sequence). V lost 4 bases and J lost 0, with 15 bases in between. DNA of the CDR3: TGTGCCAGCAGTTCCCCCGGGGGTCCTCTGAACACTGAAGCTTTCTTT. It codes for CASSSPGGPLNTEAFF.

This chain connects TRBV19 to TRBJ2-1; D is unresolved. Germline V lookup: CDR1 LNHDA, CDR2 SQIVND (reference sequence). V was clipped by 3 bases and J by 8 bases, with 8 bases between them. The CDR3 sequence is 12 residues long. The chain's CDR3 is CASSMGLYEQFF. CDR3 coding DNA: TGTGCCAGTAGTATGGGCCTGTATGAGCAGTTCTTC.

The V call is TRBV5-1, the J call TRBJ2-7; possible D gene TRBD1, 5 bases. Trimming removed 3 bases from V and 5 bases from J, with 9 bases in between. This CDR3 has 12 residues. Germline assignment: CDR1 SGHRS and CDR2 YFSETQ. CDR3 region: CASSYQGDEQYF. The CDR3 DNA is TGCGCCAGCAGCTACCAGGGTGACGAGCAGTACTTC.

The chain uses TRBV27 and TRBJ2-7; TRBD2 might be the D (6 bases). The V gene's germline CDR1 is MNHEY and CDR2 SMNVEV (reference sequence). The ends were cut back, 4 bases at V and 5 bases at J, with 21 bases in the middle. This CDR3 spans 16 amino acids. The DNA of the CDR3 is TGTGCCAGCAGTTATGGAGGGATGATTCAGGGCCACGAGCAGTACTTC. Protein sequence: CASSYGGMIQGHEQYF.

The chain is built from TRBV19 and TRBJ1-2, with unresolved D. V was clipped by 7 bases and J by 6 bases, with 12 bases between them. The CDR3 has 12 residues. CDR1 LNHDA and CDR2 SQIVND come from the germline V gene (reference sequence). The CDR3 loop is CASIEGEDGYTF. The CDR3 coding sequence is TGTGCCAGTATTGAGGGAGAAGATGGCTACACCTTC.